The 22 T cell receptor beta chains listed next were all sequenced from one sample in a study of cytotoxic CD8 clonotypes in ibrutinib-treated CLL. Some clones are missing from TCRdb's copy, which holds only in-frame ones; the method was immunoSEQ multiplex PCR. The repertoire holds roughly 150,000 clones, with 84% as singletons. The sequencing used PBMCs, collected after 24 months of ibrutinib treatment. These receptors were taken from a human donor with chronic lymphocytic leukemia.

This sequence joins TRBV23-1 and TRBJ1-3; a weak D match, TRBD1 (5 bases). TRBV23-1 is sorted into the ORF group, with uncertain function. V was clipped by 11 bases and J by 6 bases, with 20 bases between them. The CDR3 is 14 residues long. As DNA, the CDR3 is TGCGCCCTATACCCGGGGGGGACTTTAAACACCATATATTTT. Amino acid sequence: CALYPGGTLNTIYF.

This clone was counted at least ten times. CDR3 DNA sequence: TGCAGCGGCGTCGGCTTGAACACTGAAGCTTTCTTT. Its protein product is CSGVGLNTEAFF. The genes are TRBV29-1 and TRBJ1-1; D remains ambiguous. The CDR3 spans 12 residues. CDR1 SQVTM and CDR2 ANQGSEA come from the germline V gene. V lost 7 bases to trimming and J lost 0 bases, with 9 bases between them.

This chain connects TRBV30 to TRBJ1-1; 8 bases match TRBD1. Trimming cost V 5 bases and J 4 bases; bases outside gene matches: 12. CDR1 is GTSNPN and CDR2 is SVGIG in the germline V gene (reference sequence). The CDR3 length is 15 residues. CDR3 in amino acids: CAWGQGASWATEAFF. CDR3 in DNA: TGTGCCTGGGGGCAGGGGGCCTCCTGGGCCACTGAAGCTTTCTTT.

The chain joins TRBV19 to TRBJ1-4, with D possibly being TRBD1 (5 bases). CDR3 length: 13 residues. With 6 bases removed from V and 9 bases from J, the gap between germline ends came to 14 bases. Germline V lookup: CDR1 LNHDA, CDR2 SQIVND (reference sequence). CDR3 residues: CASSTQTGQKLFF. In nucleotides, the CDR3 is TGTGCCAGTAGCACACAGACGGGGCAAAAACTGTTTTTT.

The CDR3 DNA reads TGTGCCAGCAGCAAAGCGGGCATAACTAATGAAAAACTGTTTTTT. The encoded protein is CASSKAGITNEKLFF. The J gene is TRBJ1-4, the V gene TRBV21-1; the DNA was not used to check the table's D call, TRBD1. TRBV21-1 is marked as a pseudogene. The CDR3 is made up of 15 amino acids.

V gene TRBV7-9 combines with J gene TRBJ1-1, with D hard to call. Germline V gene data show CDR1 as SEHNR and CDR2 as FQNEAQ (reference sequence). The CDR3 sequence is 17 residues long. Trimming took off 3 bases at V and 4 bases at J, with 21 bases between the two ends. Here the CDR3 DNA reads TGTGCCAGCAGCTTTCCCCAAGGAGGAGGTCGGGCCACTGAAGCTTTCTTT. This encodes CASSFPQGGGRATEAFF. Together with reference TRBV7-9 and TRBJ1-1, the CDR3 gives the full variable domain: DTGVSQNPRHKITKRGQNVTFRCDPISEHNRLYWYRQTLGQGPEFLTYFQNEAQLEKSRLLSDRFSAERPKGSFSTLEIQRTEQGDSAMYLCASSFPQGGGRATEAFFGQGTRLTVV.

As DNA, the CDR3 is TGTGCCAGCAGCGTACTAGCGGGAGGGGGTGAGACCCAGTACTTC. This encodes CASSVLAGGGETQYF. The rearrangement uses TRBV7-2 and TRBJ2-5; 13 bases are a match to TRBD2. This CDR3 comprises 15 residues. V was clipped by 5 bases and J by 5 bases; unmatched bases: 5. Looked up from germline, CDR1 is SGHTA and CDR2 is FQGNSA.

The chain links TRBV5-1 to TRBJ2-7; 13 nucleotides line up with TRBD2. The trim removed 4 bases at V and 0 bases at J, leaving 4 bases unmatched. The length of the CDR3 is 16 residues. Germline V lookup: CDR1 SGHRS, CDR2 YFSETQ. The CDR3 region is CASSPGLAGSSYEQYF. The CDR3 coding sequence is TGCGCCAGCAGCCCGGGACTAGCGGGGAGCTCCTACGAGCAGTACTTC. Combining the CDR3 with reference TRBV5-1 and TRBJ2-7 gives the whole variable domain KAGVTQTPRYLIKTRGQQVTLSCSPISGHRSVSWYQQTPGQGLQFLFEYFSETQRNKGNFPGRFSGRQFSNSRSEMNVSTLELGDSALYLCASSPGLAGSSYEQYFGPGTRLTVT.

The chain couples TRBV30 to TRBJ1-5; D ambiguous. Trimming left V 0 bases short and J 5 bases short, with 8 bases between. Germline CDR1 and CDR2: GTSNPN and SVGIG (reference sequence). This CDR3 spans 13 amino acids. CDR3 sequence (DNA): TGTGCCTGGAGTGTTAACGGGGATCAGCCCCAGCATTTT. This encodes CAWSVNGDQPQHF.

The chain recombines TRBV18 with TRBJ1-2; D is unclear. CDR1 is KGHSH and CDR2 is LQKENI in the germline V gene. This CDR3 has 13 amino acids. The germline V and J ends were trimmed by 3 bases and 2 bases, with 7 bases remaining between them. The CDR3 region has the DNA TGTGCCAGCTCACCGACGAGGAACTATGGCTACACCTTC. Its protein product is CASSPTRNYGYTF.

This clone has only one observation. This chain uses TRBV19 with TRBJ2-2, with 7 bases fitting TRBD1. There are 14 residues in the CDR3. Trimming cost V 8 bases and J 6 bases; bases outside gene matches: 9. Germline CDR1 and CDR2: LNHDA and SQIVND (reference sequence). CDR3 sequence reads: CASGVQGRAGELFF. The CDR3 nucleotides are TGTGCCAGTGGCGTACAGGGGAGAGCCGGGGAGCTGTTTTTT.

The CDR3 sequence: CASSDRAQPQHF. The CDR3 bases are TGTGCCAGTAGTGATCGTGCTCAGCCCCAGCATTTT. The chain recombines TRBV19 with TRBJ1-5; no clear D. This CDR3 contains 12 residues. Trimming removed 5 bases at V and 6 bases at J, with 8 bases between. The germline gives CDR1 LNHDA, CDR2 SQIVND (reference sequence).

The chain has TRBV25-1 and TRBJ1-3; D is possibly TRBD1 (5 bases). CDR1 is MGHDK and CDR2 is SYGVNS in the germline V gene. V lost 1 base and J 9 bases, leaving 10 bases between the germline ends. The CDR3 covers 13 residues. Here the CDR3 reads CASSELWGITIYF. The CDR3 nucleotides read TGTGCCAGCAGTGAATTGTGGGGGATCACCATATATTTT.

The V call is TRBV4-3, the J call TRBJ2-7, with 9 bases that match TRBD1. Germline loops: CDR1 LGHNA, CDR2 YSLEER. CDR3 length equals 22 residues. Trimming removed 4 bases from V and 2 bases from J; junction bases left unmatched: 27. CDR3 loop: CASSLRSGVALSGTGYAYEQYF. For the CDR3, the DNA is TGCGCCAGCAGCCTCCGTTCAGGGGTAGCACTTTCCGGGACAGGGTATGCCTACGAGCAGTACTTC.

The chain is built from TRBV7-9 and TRBJ2-3; 10 bases are shared with TRBD2. Trimming removed 5 bases from V and 3 bases from J; junction bases left unmatched: 2. Germline CDR1 and CDR2: SEHNR and FQNEAQ (reference sequence). The CDR3 loop spans 14 amino acids. The CDR3 sequence: CASSPSGRTDTQYF. The CDR3 DNA reads TGTGCCAGCAGCCCTAGCGGGAGAACAGATACGCAGTATTTT.

J is TRBJ1-2 and V is TRBV27; D remains ambiguous. The length of the CDR3 is 15 residues. V was shortened by 8 bases and J by 1 base, with 17 bases between the two germline ends. Per the germline V gene, CDR1 is MNHEY and CDR2 is SMNVEV (reference sequence). Here the CDR3 reads CASGTVGKVNYGYTF. The CDR3 DNA follows: TGTGCCAGCGGCACGGTGGGGAAAGTTAACTATGGCTACACCTTC.

J is TRBJ1-4 and V is TRBV7-9; TRBD1 aligns across 7 bases. J lost 7 bases, V lost 2 bases, and 7 bases had no gene match. This CDR3 spans 15 amino acids. The germline V gene has CDR1 SEHNR and CDR2 FQNEAQ (reference sequence). The DNA for the CDR3 is TGTGCCAGCAGCTTACGACAGGGCATCGGTGAAAAACTGTTTTTT. Its translation is CASSLRQGIGEKLFF. Full variable domain (remainder filled in from reference TRBV7-9 and TRBJ1-4): DTGVSQNPRHKITKRGQNVTFRCDPISEHNRLYWYRQTLGQGPEFLTYFQNEAQLEKSRLLSDRFSAERPKGSFSTLEIQRTEQGDSAMYLCASSLRQGIGEKLFFGSGTQLSVL.

On this clone: This may be a read error, as it is one base from a much larger clone. The V gene is TRBV27, the J gene TRBJ2-5; D is ambiguous. CDR1 and CDR2 from the germline V gene are MNHEY and SMNVEV (reference sequence). Trimming took 2 bases from V and 3 from J, leaving 1 base between them. This CDR3 has 11 amino acids. CDR3 nucleotide sequence: TGTGCCAGCAGTTTAGAAGAGACCCAGTACTTC. Its translation: CASSLEETQYF.

CDR3 amino acids: CASSQGGSYNEQFF. DNA for the CDR3: TGCGCCAGCAGCCAAGGGGGTTCCTACAATGAGCAGTTCTTC. This rearrangement joins TRBV4-3 to TRBJ2-1, with no clear D. The CDR3 consists of 14 residues. Trimming pared 1 base from V and 1 base from J, leaving 5 bases between. Germline-derived CDR1 and CDR2 are LGHNA and YSLEER.

This clone was seen only a few times. The J gene is TRBJ2-7, the V gene TRBV29-1; D ambiguous. Deletions cut 1 base from V and 3 bases from J, with 16 bases between. The CDR3 consists of 15 residues. CDR1 is SQVTM, CDR2 ANQGSEA, per germline. The CDR3: CSVEGYSSGYYEQYF. The CDR3 DNA reads as TGCAGCGTTGAAGGGTACAGCTCGGGCTACTACGAGCAGTACTTC.

This chain uses TRBV6-1 with TRBJ1-2, with D possibly TRBD1 on 5 matching bases. The germline gives CDR1 MNHNS, CDR2 SASEGT. V lost 3 bases and J 2 bases, leaving 16 bases between the germline ends. CDR3 length: 16 residues. CDR3 protein: CASSDVTVGLNYGYTF. CDR3 DNA sequence: TGTGCCAGCAGTGATGTGACAGTTGGCTTGAACTATGGCTACACCTTC.

The V gene is TRBV27, the J gene TRBJ1-1; 8 bases match TRBD1. The germline gives CDR1 MNHEY, CDR2 SMNVEV (reference sequence). The CDR3 loop spans 14 amino acids. Unmatched junction bases numbered 8, after V lost 4 bases and J lost 7 bases. The CDR3: CASSSYRGEGEAFF. In DNA, the CDR3 is TGTGCCAGCAGTTCCTACAGGGGGGAGGGTGAAGCTTTCTTT.